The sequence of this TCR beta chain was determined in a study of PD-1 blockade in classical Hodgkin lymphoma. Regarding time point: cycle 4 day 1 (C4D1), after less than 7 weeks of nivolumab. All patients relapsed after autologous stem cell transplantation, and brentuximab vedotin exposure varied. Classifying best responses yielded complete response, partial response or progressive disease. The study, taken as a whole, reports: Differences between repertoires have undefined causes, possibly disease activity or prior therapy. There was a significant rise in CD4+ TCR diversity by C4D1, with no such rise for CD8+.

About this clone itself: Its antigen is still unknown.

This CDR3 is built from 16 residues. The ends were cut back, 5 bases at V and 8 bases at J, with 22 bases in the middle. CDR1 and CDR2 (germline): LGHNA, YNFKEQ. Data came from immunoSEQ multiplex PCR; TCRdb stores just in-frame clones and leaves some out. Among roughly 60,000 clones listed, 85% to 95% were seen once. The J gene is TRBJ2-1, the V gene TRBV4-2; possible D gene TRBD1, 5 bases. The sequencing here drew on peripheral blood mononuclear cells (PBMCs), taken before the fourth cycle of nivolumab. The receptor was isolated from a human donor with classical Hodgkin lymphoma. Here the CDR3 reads CASSKRGLGDLDEQFF. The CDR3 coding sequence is TGTGCCAGCAGCAAAAGGGGTCTCGGAGATTTAGATGAGCAGTTCTTC.